This TCR beta chain was profiled in a study of cytomegalovirus exposure and HLA in healthy donors. CDR3 length equals 15 residues. The germline CDR1 and CDR2 sequences are MGHDK and SYGVNS. The J segment lost 2 bases and the V segment lost 2 bases, leaving 4 bases of the junction unmatched. Regarding this clone: Its antigen is as yet unknown.

This PCR relied on a set of 60 Vbeta primers and 13 Jbeta primers. The assay was immunoSEQ multiplex PCR, and TCRdb's table has in-frame clones only and misses some. The sample carries about 78,000 clones, approximately 84% recorded once. Donors likely had unrecorded immune exposures despite being nominally healthy when sampled. Findings and caveats of the study: Associated with cytomegalovirus, according to the listing, were some 150 TCR beta chains. Rates of TCR association differed by HLA locus in a later analysis, with DRB1 highest and HLA-C lowest.

Source material: PBMCs. V and J are TRBV25-1 and TRBJ2-3; TRBD1 matches 7 bases. This TCR was recovered from a woman aged 50 to 60 in good health and CMV-seronegative. The CDR3 spells CASSEHRGPTDTQYF. CDR3 coding DNA: TGTGCCAGCAGTGAACACAGGGGTCCCACAGATACGCAGTATTTT.